This T cell receptor (beta chain) emerged from a study of OX40 agonist ivuxolimab in advanced cancers. About the research overall: Hepatocellular carcinoma, melanoma, renal cell or head and neck cancer occurred in dose-escalation patients. Partial responses, seen in three patients, involved one hepatocellular carcinoma and two cutaneous melanomas.

Autoimmune disease history or systemic immunosuppression led to patients being barred. The CDR3 length is 13 residues. Between the trimmed V and J ends, which lost 3 bases and 7 bases, there was a span of 10 bases. Germline V gene data show CDR1 as LNHDA and CDR2 as SQIVND (reference sequence). Turning to this clone: Its antigen remains unidentified.

Using immunoSEQ multiplex PCR, the repertoire was profiled, and TCRdb retains in-frame clones only, with some absent. Counted here are 60,000 to 75,000 clones, roughly 83% occurring once; the ten biggest clones make up 7.5% to 9%. Study-level points and caveats: CD8+ T cells showed, on average, more clonal expansion than CD4+ cells.

This specimen was CD4+ or CD8+ T cells sorted from blood, taken in a trial of the OX40 agonist ivuxolimab. This TCR derives from an adult with an advanced solid tumor such as melanoma, head and neck, liver or kidney cancer. The V and J genes are TRBV19 and TRBJ1-5; possible D gene TRBD1, 5 bases. This chain's CDR3 is CASSMTVYQPQHF. CDR3 nucleotides: TGTGCCAGTAGTATGACAGTTTACCAGCCCCAGCATTTT.